The T cell receptor (beta chain) under discussion was sequenced for a study of PD-1 blockade in classical Hodgkin lymphoma. Time point of the sample: cycle 4 day 1 (C4D1), after more than 5 weeks of nivolumab. All the patients suffered relapse after autologous stem cell transplantation, and brentuximab vedotin exposure differed. Profiled with immunoSEQ multiplex PCR; TCRdb holds only in-frame clones, not every one. The sample has approximately 45,000 clones, 60% to 75% seen once; the top ten hold around 3%. Overall study findings and caveats: Causes of the repertoire differences remain undefined, possibly disease activity or prior therapy. In CD4+ cells, TCR diversity went up significantly by C4D1, but in CD8+ cells it did not. Newly diagnosed patients were said to have less baseline TCR diversity than healthy donors did.

J was trimmed by 2 bases and V by 0 bases; bases with no gene match: 2. CDR3 length: 15 residues. Germline values: CDR1 SSHAT, CDR2 FNYEAQ (reference sequence). In the case of this clone: Its cognate antigen is unknown.

Sequenced material: peripheral blood mononuclear cells (PBMCs), taken before the fourth cycle of nivolumab. The gene calls are TRBV7-7 and TRBJ2-3; 7 positions match TRBD2. This TCR was sampled from a human donor with classical Hodgkin lymphoma. The CDR3 reads CASSLAGGTTDTQYF. In DNA, the CDR3 is TGTGCCAGCAGCTTAGCGGGGGGGACCACAGATACGCAGTATTTT. The full variable domain, rest sourced from reference TRBV7-7 and TRBJ2-3, is GAGVSQSPRYKVTKRGQDVTLRCDPISSHATLYWYQQALGQGPEFLTYFNYEAQPDKSGLPSDRFSAERPEGSISTLTIQRTEQRDSAMYRCASSLAGGTTDTQYFGPGTRLTVL.